This T cell receptor beta chain was captured in a study of CD8+ T cells in alopecia areata. On the study more broadly: Among treated patients, oral tofacitinib was administered at 5 to 10 mg twice daily.

Individuals with alopecia areata gave both lesional scalp punch biopsies and peripheral blood for collection. Researchers picked out CD4+ and CD8+ T cells from PBMCs by sorting. Germline lookup yields CDR1 LGHNA and CDR2 YNFKEQ. The CDR3 runs 18 residues. Losses at the gene ends were 0 bases for V and 4 bases for J; bases not matched to a gene: 4. TCR sequencing used cDNA made by reverse transcription of extracted RNA. Using immunoSEQ multiplex PCR, the repertoire was profiled, and TCRdb retains in-frame clones only, with some absent. The sample has roughly 97,000 clones, about two fifths seen once; the top ten hold approximately 1.5%.

The origin of this receptor is a human donor with alopecia areata. V is TRBV4-2 and J is TRBJ2-6; 12 bases are shared with TRBD2. Sequencing was done on a sample of CD4+ T cells sorted from blood. CDR3: CASSQEGLAGKGANVLTF. In DNA form, the CDR3 reads TGTGCCAGCAGCCAAGAGGGACTAGCGGGCAAGGGGGCCAACGTCCTGACTTTC.